The 18 T cell receptor beta chains given below trace back to one sample, sequenced in a study of Ad26.COV2.S vaccination and SARS-CoV-2 variants. Using immunoSEQ multiplex PCR, the repertoire was profiled, and TCRdb retains in-frame clones only, with some absent. Of 360,000 or so clones listed, approximately 91% are singletons. The sample's treatment: some 20 received Ad26.COV2.S at low or high dose, single or two shots; roughly 5 received placebo; per-sample allocation not given. At day 63 after the first vaccine or placebo injection, samples were drawn. The specimen comprised peripheral blood, sampled in a trial of Ad26.COV2.S vaccine versus placebo. These TCRs come from a person between 18 and 65 years old who received the Ad26.COV2.S COVID-19 vaccine or a placebo.

This sequence joins TRBV3-1 (or the pseudogene TRBV3-2) and TRBJ2-7, with D tentatively TRBD1 (5 bases). Between the trimmed V and J ends, which lost 2 bases and 6 bases, there was a span of 5 bases. Germline lookup yields CDR1 LGHDT and CDR2 YNNKEL (reference sequence). This CDR3 region has 11 residues. The chain's CDR3 is CASSQRGEQYF. CDR3 nucleotide sequence: TGTGCCAGCAGCCAAAGGGGCGAGCAGTACTTC.

CDR3 amino acids: CASSRQGGANSGANVLTF. In DNA form, the CDR3 reads TGTGCCAGCTCCAGACAAGGGGGGGCTAACTCTGGGGCCAACGTCCTGACTTTC. The chain couples TRBV18 to TRBJ2-6, with D tentatively TRBD2 (7 bases). Germline CDR1 reads KGHSH; CDR2 reads LQKENI. Trimming removed 6 bases at V and 0 bases at J, with 18 bases between. This CDR3 spans 18 amino acids.

The chain links TRBV4-2 to TRBJ1-1; 7 bases align to TRBD1. J gave up 7 bases and V 4 bases, and 3 bases lay outside the gene matches. CDR1 is LGHNA, CDR2 YNFKEQ, per germline. The CDR3 totals 12 residues. The DNA of the CDR3 is TGTGCCAGCAGCCGGCGACAGGGTGAAGCTTTCTTT. It translates to CASSRRQGEAFF.

The gene calls are TRBV30 and TRBJ2-6; 8 bases are shared with TRBD1. From germline, CDR1 is GTSNPN and CDR2 SVGIG (reference sequence). The CDR3 consists of 13 residues. Unmatched junction bases numbered 1, after V lost 7 bases and J lost 2 bases. The CDR3 protein is CASDRAGANVLTF. CDR3 nucleotides: TGTGCCTCGGACAGGGCTGGGGCCAACGTCCTGACTTTC. Filled out from reference TRBV30 and TRBJ2-6, the complete variable domain reads SQTIHQWPATLVQPVGSPLSLECTVEGTSNPNLYWYRQAAGRGLQLLFYSVGIGQISSEVPQNLSASRPQDRQFILSSKKLLLSDSGFYLCASDRAGANVLTFGAGSRLTVL.

CDR3 region: CASSDKGGYEQYF. The CDR3 DNA follows: TGTGCCAGCAGTGATAAGGGGGGCTACGAGCAGTACTTC. The chain is built from TRBV2 and TRBJ2-7; D is perhaps TRBD1 or TRBD2 (6 bases each). With 3 bases removed from V and 3 bases from J, the gap between germline ends came to 9 bases. Looked up from germline, CDR1 is SNHLY and CDR2 is FYNNEI. The length of the CDR3 is 13 residues.

A single count supports this clone. CDR3 in amino acids: CASSQGSQDPSYSNQPQHF. The CDR3 bases are TGTGCCAGCAGCCAAGGATCCCAGGATCCGTCGTATAGCAATCAGCCCCAGCATTTT. The chain recombines TRBV14 with TRBJ1-5; no reliable D call. Per the germline V gene, CDR1 is SGHDN and CDR2 is FVKESK. V was shortened by 1 base and J by 0 bases, with 19 bases between the two germline ends. The CDR3 consists of 19 residues.

This chain connects TRBV6-2 or TRBV6-3 to TRBJ2-1, with D unclear. This CDR3 is built from 13 residues. Germline V gives CDR1 MNHEY, CDR2 SVGEGT. Trimming cost V 2 bases and J 5 bases, with 7 bases left between them. The CDR3 nucleotides read TGTGCCAGCAGTTACCTGGGTAACAATGAGCAGTTCTTC. It specifies CASSYLGNNEQFF.

This chain uses TRBV11-1 with TRBJ1-1; D gene unclear. CDR1 is SGHAT, CDR2 FQDESV, per germline (reference sequence). V dropped 1 base and J dropped 5 bases, with 5 bases sitting between them. The CDR3 length is 12 residues. The DNA for the CDR3 is TGTGCCAGCAGCTTAGTAGGGACTGAAGCTTTCTTT. Amino acid sequence: CASSLVGTEAFF.

The rearrangement links TRBV10-3 to TRBJ1-3; 7 bases fit TRBD1. J gave up 0 bases and V 10 bases, and 3 bases lay outside the gene matches. CDR1 and CDR2 from the germline V gene are ENHRY and SYGVKD. CDR3 length: 13 amino acids. This chain's CDR3 is CASGTASGNTIYF. DNA for the CDR3: TGTGCCAGCGGGACAGCCTCTGGAAACACCATATATTTT.

DNA of the CDR3: TGTGCCAGCAGTCCCCGCCCGGAGGTGAACATTCAGTACTTC. As protein: CASSPRPEVNIQYF. The chain carries TRBV27 and TRBJ2-4, with a tentative D call TRBD2 (5 bases). With 5 bases removed from V and 7 bases from J, the gap between germline ends came to 15 bases. Germline V gives CDR1 MNHEY, CDR2 SMNVEV (reference sequence). CDR3 size: 14 residues.

The DNA of the CDR3 is TGCGCCAGCAGCTTGGATCCAAACAATGAGCAGTTCTTC. This encodes CASSLDPNNEQFF. This chain uses TRBV5-1 with TRBJ2-1, with D unclear. Germline V CDR1 and CDR2: SGHRS, YFSETQ. V lost 0 bases to trimming and J lost 5 bases, with 6 bases between them. The CDR3 totals 13 residues.

The V gene is TRBV5-1, the J gene TRBJ2-2; 9 bases match TRBD2. In germline, CDR1 is SGHRS, CDR2 YFSETQ. The trim removed 4 bases at V and 1 base at J, leaving 5 bases unmatched. There are 16 residues in the CDR3. The CDR3 region has the DNA TGCGCCAGCAGCCTCGCTAGCGGGGTGAACACCGGGGAGCTGTTTTTT. Translated: CASSLASGVNTGELFF.

V usage is TRBV18 and J usage is TRBJ2-3, with TRBD2 as a possible D gene (5 bases). Trimming shortened V by 3 bases and J by 0 bases, and 7 bases separated the two germline ends. The CDR3 totals 14 residues. Looked up from germline, CDR1 is KGHSH and CDR2 is LQKENI. The CDR3 protein is CASSPKRSTDTQYF. The CDR3 DNA reads TGTGCCAGCTCACCGAAGCGGAGCACAGATACGCAGTATTTT.

The chain carries TRBV4-3 and TRBJ1-2; 7 bases map to TRBD1. This CDR3 has 15 amino acids. Germline CDR1 and CDR2: LGHNA and YSLEER. The trim removed 1 base at V and 3 bases at J, leaving 5 bases unmatched. CDR3 bases: TGCGCCAGCAGCCAAGCAGGGGGGCTGGACTATGGCTACACCTTC. It translates to CASSQAGGLDYGYTF.

The chain combines TRBV7-2 with TRBJ2-3, with a possible D match to TRBD2 (6 bases). This CDR3 has 16 residues. Germline V lookup: CDR1 SGHTA, CDR2 FQGNSA. V lost 3 bases to trimming and J lost 0 bases, with 13 bases between them. CDR3: CASSFRAGPSTDTQYF. The DNA of the CDR3 is TGTGCCAGCAGCTTCCGGGCGGGACCGAGCACAGATACGCAGTATTTT. The whole variable domain, filled in from reference TRBV7-2 and TRBJ2-3, reads GAGVSQSPSNKVTEKGKDVELRCDPISGHTALYWYRQSLGQGLEFLIYFQGNSAPDKSGLPSDRFSAERTGGSVSTLTIQRTQQEDSAVYLCASSFRAGPSTDTQYFGPGTRLTVL.

CDR3 sequence reads: CASSFGGQGLNEKLFF. DNA for the CDR3: TGCGCCAGCAGCTTCGGCGGACAGGGCCTTAATGAAAAACTGTTTTTT. The rearrangement links TRBV5-1 to TRBJ1-4; TRBD1 matches at 8 bases. The CDR3 length is 16 residues. The V and J ends lost 2 bases and 4 bases, in that order; junction bases with no gene match: 7. Germline loops: CDR1 SGHRS, CDR2 YFSETQ.

The rearrangement joins TRBV4-1 to TRBJ2-7; no clear D. In germline, CDR1 is MGHRA, CDR2 YSYEKL. Between the trimmed V and J ends, which lost 1 base and 7 bases, there was a span of 11 bases. This CDR3 region has 13 residues. The CDR3 DNA sequence: TGCGCCAGCAGCCAAGGTGGCGTTTGGGAGCAGTACTTC. Translation: CASSQGGVWEQYF.

The gene calls are TRBV30 and TRBJ2-3; possibly TRBD1 for D (6 bases). The CDR3 totals 12 residues. CDR1 is GTSNPN and CDR2 is SVGIG in the germline V gene (reference sequence). Trimming pared 4 bases from V and 3 bases from J, leaving 8 bases between. The CDR3 here is CAWNQGTDTQYF. The CDR3 coding sequence is TGTGCCTGGAATCAGGGGACAGATACGCAGTATTTT.